What follows describes a single T cell receptor beta chain. Unmatched junction bases numbered 4, after V lost 4 bases and J lost 4 bases. The CDR3 covers 14 residues. The germline CDR1 and CDR2 sequences are LGHNA and YNFKEQ. Time point described: newly diagnosed GD, antithyroid drugs for less than 3 months. The TCR library was prepared using RNA isolated from PBMCs. The sample comes from a study of regulatory T cells in long-lasting Graves disease. HTBI primers from iRepertoire and Arm-PCR of CDR3 regions yielded the TCR beta libraries. TCRdb passed the multiplex PCR reads through MiXCR, listing each CDR3 protein once. The data hold approximately 560,000 distinct CDR3 sequences, with about 15% observed a single time. These same data were also listed under a study on T cells in Graves' hyperthyroidism and ophthalmopathy. In that study: TCR CDR3 regions were first amplified by RT-PCR with HTBI primers.

The source was peripheral blood mononuclear cells (PBMCs), collected at new diagnosis, from a patient treated with antithyroid drugs. The source is a young man with Graves disease. V is TRBV4-2 and J is TRBJ1-1; 9 bases fit TRBD1. In DNA form, the CDR3 reads TGTGCCAGCAGCCCGGGACAGGGTGTCACTGAAGCTTTCTTT. This encodes CASSPGQGVTEAFF.